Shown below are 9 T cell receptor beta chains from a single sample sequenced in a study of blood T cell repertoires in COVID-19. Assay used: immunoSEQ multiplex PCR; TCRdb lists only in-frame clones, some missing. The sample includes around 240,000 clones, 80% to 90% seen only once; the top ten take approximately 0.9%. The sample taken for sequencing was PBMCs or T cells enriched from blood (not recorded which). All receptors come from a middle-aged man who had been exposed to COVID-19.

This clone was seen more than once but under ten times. The CDR3: CASSYGGASYNEQFF. The DNA of the CDR3 is TGTGCCAGCAGCTACGGGGGGGCCTCTTACAATGAGCAGTTCTTC. The chain combines TRBV27 with TRBJ2-1; 8 positions agree with TRBD2. The CDR3 is 15 amino acids. After removal of 6 bases from V and 4 bases from J, the junction contained 8 bases not matched to a gene. Germline CDR1 is MNHEY and CDR2 is SMNVEV (reference sequence).

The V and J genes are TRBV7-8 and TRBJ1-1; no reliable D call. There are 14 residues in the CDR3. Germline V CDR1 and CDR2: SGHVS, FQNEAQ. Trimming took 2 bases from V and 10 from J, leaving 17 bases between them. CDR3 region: CASSLSGSPTVAFF. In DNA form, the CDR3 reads TGTGCCAGCAGCTTATCCGGGAGCCCCACCGTAGCTTTCTTT.

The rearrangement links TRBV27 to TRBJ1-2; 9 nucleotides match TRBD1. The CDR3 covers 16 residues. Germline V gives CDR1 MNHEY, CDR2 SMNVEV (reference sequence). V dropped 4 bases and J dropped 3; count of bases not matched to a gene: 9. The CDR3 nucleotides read TGTGCCAGCAGTTCTTACACAGGGGGCGCTCACTATGGCTACACCTTC. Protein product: CASSSYTGGAHYGYTF.

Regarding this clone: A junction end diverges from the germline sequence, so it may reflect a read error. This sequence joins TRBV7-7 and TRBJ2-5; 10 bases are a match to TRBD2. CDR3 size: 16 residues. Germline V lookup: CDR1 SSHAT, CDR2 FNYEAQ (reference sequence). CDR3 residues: CASSLAGASGGETQYF. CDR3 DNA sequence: TGTGCTAGCAGCTTAGCCGGGGCTAGCGGGGGAGAGACCCAGTACTTC.

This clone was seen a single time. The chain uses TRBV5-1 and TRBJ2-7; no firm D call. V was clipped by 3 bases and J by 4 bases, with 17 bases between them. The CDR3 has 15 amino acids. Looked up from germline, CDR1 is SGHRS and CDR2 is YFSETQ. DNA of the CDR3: TGCGCCAGCAGCTACCTACCGCGGCTGGCTTACGAGCAGTACTTC. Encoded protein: CASSYLPRLAYEQYF. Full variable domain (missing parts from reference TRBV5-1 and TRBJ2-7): KAGVTQTPRYLIKTRGQQVTLSCSPISGHRSVSWYQQTPGQGLQFLFEYFSETQRNKGNFPGRFSGRQFSNSRSEMNVSTLELGDSALYLCASSYLPRLAYEQYFGPGTRLTVT.

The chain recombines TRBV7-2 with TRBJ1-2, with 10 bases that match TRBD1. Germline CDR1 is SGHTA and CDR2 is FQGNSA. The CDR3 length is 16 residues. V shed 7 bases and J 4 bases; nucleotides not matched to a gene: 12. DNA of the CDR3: TGTGCCAGCAACGGCCCCGACAGGGGGCGCGCCTATGGCTACACCTTC. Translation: CASNGPDRGRAYGYTF. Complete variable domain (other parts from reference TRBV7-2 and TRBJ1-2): GAGVSQSPSNKVTEKGKDVELRCDPISGHTALYWYRQSLGQGLEFLIYFQGNSAPDKSGLPSDRFSAERTGGSVSTLTIQRTQQEDSAVYLCASNGPDRGRAYGYTFGSGTRLTVV.

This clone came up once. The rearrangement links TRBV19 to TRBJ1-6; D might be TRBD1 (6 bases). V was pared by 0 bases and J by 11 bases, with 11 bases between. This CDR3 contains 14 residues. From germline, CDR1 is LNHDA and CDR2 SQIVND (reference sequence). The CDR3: CASSIEAGVPPLHF. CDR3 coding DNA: TGTGCCAGTAGTATAGAAGCAGGGGTGCCACCCCTCCACTTT. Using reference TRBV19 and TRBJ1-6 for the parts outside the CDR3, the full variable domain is DGGITQSPKYLFRKEGQNVTLSCEQNLNHDAMYWYRQDPGQGLRLIYYSQIVNDFQKGDIAEGYSVSREKKESFPLTVTSAQKNPTAFYLCASSIEAGVPPLHFGNGTRLTVT.

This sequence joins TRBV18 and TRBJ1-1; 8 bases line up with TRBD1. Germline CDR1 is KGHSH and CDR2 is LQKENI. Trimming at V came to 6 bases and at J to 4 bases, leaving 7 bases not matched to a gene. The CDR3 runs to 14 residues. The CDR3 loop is CASSSDRGGTEAFF. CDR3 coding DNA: TGTGCCAGCTCGTCAGACAGGGGCGGCACTGAAGCTTTCTTT.

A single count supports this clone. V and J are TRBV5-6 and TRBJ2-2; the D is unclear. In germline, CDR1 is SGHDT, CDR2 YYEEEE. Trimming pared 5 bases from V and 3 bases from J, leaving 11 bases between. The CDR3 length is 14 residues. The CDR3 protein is CASRKGRDTGELFF. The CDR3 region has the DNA TGTGCCAGCAGGAAAGGTCGGGACACCGGGGAGCTGTTTTTT.